One sample yielded the 21 T cell receptor beta chains listed below, sequenced in a study of beta chain features in type 1 diabetes. Sequencing targeted expressed TCRB transcripts, as all isolated RNA had been reverse transcribed. Only in-frame clones appear in the TCRdb table, and some are missing; sequencing was by immunoSEQ multiplex PCR. The table includes roughly 170,000 clones, about 13% detected once. The sequencing input was central memory CD4+ T cells from blood. These receptors were obtained from a woman aged 18-29 years in good health.

This clone was counted between two and nine times. V gene TRBV18 combines with J gene TRBJ2-3; 8 bases map to TRBD2. This CDR3 region has 15 residues. V lost 2 bases and J lost 2; bases outside the gene matches: 3. CDR1 and CDR2 from the germline V gene are KGHSH and LQKENI. The CDR3 loop is CASSPTSGSTDTQYF. The CDR3 bases are TGTGCCAGCTCACCAACTAGCGGATCCACAGATACGCAGTATTTT.

This chain uses TRBV29-1 with TRBJ1-4; D possibly corresponds to TRBD1 (6 bases). Germline CDR1 and CDR2: SQVTM and ANQGSEA. This CDR3 is built from 13 residues. CDR3 protein: CGARQATVEKLFF. The CDR3 coding sequence is TGCGGTGCCCGACAGGCCACCGTTGAAAAACTGTTTTTT.

This clone was seen a single time. The rearrangement joins TRBV5-4 to TRBJ1-4, with D unresolved. V lost 4 bases, J lost 7 bases, and 17 bases lay in between. The CDR3 runs 15 residues. CDR1 is SGHNT and CDR2 is YYREEE in the germline V gene (reference sequence). CDR3 loop: CASSGSDGRGEKLFF. For the CDR3, the DNA is TGTGCCAGCAGCGGGTCGGACGGGAGAGGTGAAAAACTGTTTTTT.

The V gene is TRBV6-6, the J gene TRBJ2-3; 8 nucleotides match TRBD2. The CDR3 extends over 14 amino acids. Germline V gene lookup returns CDR1 MNHNY and CDR2 SVGAGI (reference sequence). Trimming at V came to 7 bases and at J to 5 bases, leaving 8 bases not matched to a gene. CDR3 sequence reads: CASKGAGEVDTQYF. The DNA of the CDR3 is TGTGCCAGCAAGGGAGCGGGAGAGGTAGATACGCAGTATTTT.

In DNA, the CDR3 is TGCGCCAGCAGCTTGTCTAGCGGGAGTTATGAGCAGTTCTTC. Protein: CASSLSSGSYEQFF. V and J are TRBV5-1 and TRBJ2-1, with 10 positions matching TRBD2. The CDR3 extends over 14 amino acids. The V and J ends lost 1 base and 8 bases, in that order; junction bases with no gene match: 3. In germline, CDR1 is SGHRS, CDR2 YFSETQ.

This sequence joins TRBV11-3 and TRBJ2-2, with 8 positions matching TRBD1. Germline CDR1 and CDR2: SGHNT and YENEEA. This CDR3 has 14 amino acids. V trimming: 5 bases; J trimming: 4 bases; junction bases outside the gene matches: 3. For the CDR3, the DNA is TGTGCCAGCAGCGGACAGGGAGGCACCGGGGAGCTGTTTTTT. It yields the protein CASSGQGGTGELFF.

This clone has just a few counts. The chain uses TRBV2 and TRBJ2-7; D may be TRBD2 (5 bases). Germline CDR1 is SNHLY and CDR2 is FYNNEI. The CDR3 covers 11 residues. Trimming took 6 bases from V and 5 from J, leaving 8 bases between them. As DNA, the CDR3 is TGTGCCAGCAGCGTGACTAACGAGCAGTACTTC. It specifies CASSVTNEQYF.

The V call is TRBV25-1, the J call TRBJ1-5; a possible D gene is TRBD1 (6 bases). CDR3 length: 16 residues. Trimming took 5 bases from V and 4 from J, leaving 18 bases between them. In germline, CDR1 is MGHDK, CDR2 SYGVNS. For the CDR3, the DNA is TGTGCCAGCAGTCCCGAGTATGGGGGCGAGAATCAGCCCCAGCATTTT. It translates to CASSPEYGGENQPQHF.

In this sample, this clone turned up a few times. The chain uses TRBV28 and TRBJ2-7; a weak D match, TRBD1 (6 bases). V was shortened by 6 bases and J by 0 bases, with 12 bases between the two germline ends. Germline CDR1 and CDR2: MDHEN and SYDVKM. The CDR3 has 14 amino acids. For the CDR3, the DNA is TGTGCCAGCAGCCCGACAGGCCGCTCCTACGAGCAGTACTTC. Its protein product is CASSPTGRSYEQYF.

The rearrangement joins TRBV29-1 to TRBJ2-5; D is unclear. Germline-derived CDR1 and CDR2 are SQVTM and ANQGSEA. The V end lost 4 bases, the J end lost 2 bases, and 11 bases lay between the germline ends. CDR3 length equals 13 residues. CDR3 protein: CSVVRHFQETQYF. The DNA of the CDR3 is TGCAGCGTTGTTCGACATTTTCAAGAGACCCAGTACTTC.

This clone was counted between two and nine times. This chain links TRBV13 with TRBJ2-1; tentative D call: TRBD2 (6 bases). This CDR3 has 15 residues. Germline values: CDR1 PRHDT, CDR2 FYEKMQ (reference sequence). V gave up 2 bases and J gave up 5 bases, with 13 bases separating them. CDR3 sequence: CASSLNSGRNNEQFF. In DNA form, the CDR3 reads TGTGCCAGCAGCTTAAATAGCGGCCGGAACAATGAGCAGTTCTTC. The full variable domain, with the rest looked up from reference TRBV13 and TRBJ2-1, is AAGVIQSPRHLIKEKRETATLKCYPIPRHDTVYWYQQGPGQDPQFLISFYEKMQSDKGSIPDRFSAQQFSDYHSELNMSSLELGDSALYFCASSLNSGRNNEQFFGPGTRLTVL.

The V gene is TRBV30, the J gene TRBJ1-5; TRBD1 aligns across 7 bases. Unmatched junction bases numbered 4, after V lost 3 bases and J lost 5 bases. CDR1 and CDR2 (germline): GTSNPN, SVGIG (reference sequence). The CDR3 covers 13 residues. The CDR3 is CAWRGQQHQPQHF. The DNA of the CDR3 is TGTGCCTGGAGGGGACAGCAACATCAGCCCCAGCATTTT.

This clone has only a few counts. V is TRBV28 and J is TRBJ1-5; D is undetermined. V shed 5 bases and J shed 12 bases, with 11 bases lying between them. The CDR3 runs 11 residues. From germline, CDR1 is MDHEN and CDR2 SYDVKM. CDR3 in amino acids: CASSDYIRQHF. The CDR3 DNA is TGTGCCAGCAGTGACTATATCCGCCAGCATTTT.

The chain couples TRBV5-4 to TRBJ2-5, with D maybe TRBD1 (5 bases). This CDR3 is 15 amino acids long. V shed 4 bases and J shed 5 bases, with 18 bases lying between them. Germline assignment: CDR1 SGHNT and CDR2 YYREEE (reference sequence). The CDR3 coding sequence is TGTGCCAGCAGCCCGGGCAATCTGGGGCGGGAGACCCAGTACTTC. Protein sequence: CASSPGNLGRETQYF.

Here the CDR3 DNA reads TGTGCCAGCAGCCCACAGGCTGTCCGCCACGAGCAGTACTTC. Translating it yields CASSPQAVRHEQYF. The V and J genes are TRBV7-8 and TRBJ2-7, with D possibly TRBD1 on 5 matching bases. The germline gives CDR1 SGHVS, CDR2 FQNEAQ. The CDR3 covers 14 residues. Trimming removed 5 bases at V and 5 bases at J, with 16 bases between.

This clone was counted only a few times. V gene TRBV30 combines with J gene TRBJ2-7, with D possibly matching TRBD1 (5 bases). The CDR3 length is 13 residues. Deletions cut 4 bases from V and 6 bases from J, with 16 bases between. Looked up from germline, CDR1 is GTSNPN and CDR2 is SVGIG (reference sequence). CDR3 residues: CAWKIAQGPEQYF. DNA of the CDR3: TGTGCCTGGAAGATAGCCCAGGGCCCCGAGCAGTACTTC.

Here the CDR3 reads CASSVDRGSYGYTF. For the CDR3, the DNA is TGCGCCAGCAGCGTGGACAGGGGATCCTATGGCTACACCTTC. The chain uses TRBV5-1 and TRBJ1-2; 9 bases line up with TRBD1. The ends lost 4 bases at V and 4 bases at J; junction bases unmatched: 5. The CDR3 extends over 14 amino acids. Germline assignment: CDR1 SGHRS and CDR2 YFSETQ.

In this sample, this clone turned up a few times. The chain has TRBV2 and TRBJ2-1; 7 bases align to TRBD2. The CDR3 covers 15 residues. Germline values: CDR1 SNHLY, CDR2 FYNNEI. Losses at the gene ends were 3 bases for V and 5 bases for J; bases not matched to a gene: 7. The CDR3 DNA is TGTGCCAGCAGTGAGGGCGGGAGTTCCCACAATGAGCAGTTCTTC. Encoded protein: CASSEGGSSHNEQFF.

This clone was seen just once. This sequence joins TRBV30 and TRBJ1-2, with TRBD1 matching 9 bases. The CDR3 is made up of 13 amino acids. The J segment lost 7 bases and the V segment lost 6 bases, leaving 9 bases of the junction unmatched. Germline V lookup: CDR1 GTSNPN, CDR2 SVGIG (reference sequence). CDR3 amino acids: CACAGTGTRGYTF. CDR3 sequence (DNA): TGTGCCTGTGCCGGGACAGGGACCCGTGGCTACACCTTC.

At least ten counts were recorded for this clone. The gene calls are TRBV5-1 and TRBJ2-7; 10 nucleotides align to TRBD1. Germline V gives CDR1 SGHRS, CDR2 YFSETQ. The CDR3 loop spans 15 amino acids. V lost 3 bases to trimming and J lost 2 bases; unmatched junction nucleotides: 5. CDR3 protein: CASSSLGQGTYEQYF. The CDR3 DNA sequence: TGCGCCAGCAGCTCGCTGGGACAGGGGACCTACGAGCAGTACTTC.

This clone came up a few times. The chain combines TRBV5-4 with TRBJ1-2; no reliable D call. V lost 0 bases and J 3 bases, leaving 6 bases between the germline ends. The CDR3 runs 13 residues. Germline CDR1 reads SGHNT; CDR2 reads YYREEE (reference sequence). CDR3 sequence (DNA): TGTGCCAGCAGCTTGGAAGTAGACTATGGCTACACCTTC. Translated, it gives CASSLEVDYGYTF.